These 20 T cell receptor beta chains were all obtained from the same sample, sequenced in a study of cytomegalovirus exposure and HLA in healthy donors (TCRdb year 2017). The library was produced with the immunoSEQ multiplex PCR assay. For the multiplex PCR, a mixture combining 60 forward primers for TCR Vbeta segments and 13 reverse primers for TCR Jbeta segments was used. TCRdb carries this immuneACCESS record with in-frame sequences only. Its versions omit some clonotypes, under half of them owing to an unresolved V gene in the studies checked, with the rest unexplained. The sample table shows more than 150,000 clones, and roughly 80% are seen once. The ten largest clones represent 1.5% of the sample. Sequences were obtained from PBMCs. The receptors were sampled from a man aged 35 to 55 in good health and CMV-seronegative.

The V gene is TRBV10-3, the J gene TRBJ1-1, with D maybe TRBD1 (6 bases). CDR3 length: 15 amino acids. V was clipped by 3 bases and J by 7 bases, with 18 bases between them. From germline, CDR1 is ENHRY and CDR2 SYGVKD. This CDR3 reads CAISDSTRGSLEAFF. The CDR3 coding sequence is TGTGCCATCAGTGACTCGACCAGGGGAAGTCTTGAAGCTTTCTTT.

The J gene is TRBJ2-7, the V gene TRBV28; 8 nucleotides match TRBD2. This CDR3 region has 15 residues. Unmatched junction bases numbered 11, after V lost 6 bases and J lost 4 bases. Germline V gene data show CDR1 as MDHEN and CDR2 as SYDVKM. The CDR3 region is CASRKTSGGTYEQYF. CDR3 nucleotide sequence: TGTGCCAGCAGGAAGACGAGCGGGGGAACTTACGAGCAGTACTTC.

The chain couples TRBV7-3 to TRBJ1-1, with a possible D match to TRBD1 (6 bases). Germline V gene lookup returns CDR1 SGHTA and CDR2 FQGTGA. The V gene lost 1 base and the J gene lost 7 bases, with 13 bases spanning the gap. The CDR3 has 14 amino acids. The CDR3 protein is CASSLSGGVGEAFF. CDR3 sequence (DNA): TGTGCCAGCAGCTTAAGCGGGGGCGTGGGTGAAGCTTTCTTT.

V gene TRBV18 combines with J gene TRBJ2-7, with a weak D call TRBD2 (6 bases). This CDR3 has 15 amino acids. V was clipped by 6 bases and J by 4 bases, with 19 bases between them. Germline CDR1 reads KGHSH; CDR2 reads LQKENI. This chain's CDR3 is CASSPGRDLRYEQYF. The CDR3 DNA follows: TGTGCCAGCTCTCCGGGGCGGGACTTAAGGTACGAGCAGTACTTC.

The chain recombines TRBV19 with TRBJ2-7; 8 bases align to TRBD1. CDR3 length: 15 residues. The V gene end was trimmed by 5 bases and the J gene end by 2 bases; junction bases not matched to a gene: 8. Germline-derived CDR1 and CDR2 are LNHDA and SQIVND (reference sequence). CDR3 DNA: TGTGCCAGTAGTCCGCGACAGGGGCCTGCCTACGAGCAGTACTTC. It specifies CASSPRQGPAYEQYF. Drawing the rest from reference TRBV19 and TRBJ2-7, the complete variable domain is DGGITQSPKYLFRKEGQNVTLSCEQNLNHDAMYWYRQDPGQGLRLIYYSQIVNDFQKGDIAEGYSVSREKKESFPLTVTSAQKNPTAFYLCASSPRQGPAYEQYFGPGTRLTVT.

The V and J genes are TRBV6-5 and TRBJ2-4; D gene unclear. CDR3 length: 15 amino acids. V lost 6 bases, J lost 0 bases, and 12 bases lay in between. The V gene's germline CDR1 is MNHEY and CDR2 SVGAGI. CDR3 sequence: CASRQSPSAKNIQYF. The CDR3 nucleotides are TGTGCCAGCAGACAATCACCGTCAGCCAAAAACATTCAGTACTTC.

This clone was observed a single time. The V and J genes are TRBV7-2 and TRBJ2-7; TRBD2 matches at 8 bases. This CDR3 region has 14 residues. The J segment lost 2 bases and the V segment lost 9 bases, leaving 9 bases of the junction unmatched. CDR1 is SGHTA, CDR2 FQGNSA, per germline. The CDR3 sequence: CASGMIAGTYEQYF. As DNA, the CDR3 is TGTGCCAGTGGGATGATAGCGGGAACCTACGAGCAGTACTTC.

This chain links TRBV7-9 with TRBJ2-1, with D maybe TRBD2 (5 bases). From germline, CDR1 is SEHNR and CDR2 FQNEAQ (reference sequence). The length of the CDR3 is 14 residues. V gave up 4 bases and J gave up 5 bases, with 12 bases separating them. In DNA form, the CDR3 reads TGTGCCAGCAGCTCTTCGGCTAGCCACAATGAGCAGTTCTTC. It is translated as CASSSSASHNEQFF.

The rearrangement uses TRBV28 and TRBJ2-7, with a weak D call TRBD1 (6 bases). The CDR3 length is 15 residues. Germline CDR1 and CDR2: MDHEN and SYDVKM. With 6 bases removed from V and 4 bases from J, the gap between germline ends came to 19 bases. The CDR3: CASSLTGTPPYEQYF. The CDR3 DNA follows: TGTGCCAGCAGCCTAACGGGGACACCTCCTTACGAGCAGTACTTC.

V is TRBV29-1 and J is TRBJ2-2; 9 positions agree with TRBD1. The CDR3 is 14 residues long. Per the germline V gene, CDR1 is SQVTM and CDR2 is ANQGSEA. Losses at the gene ends were 7 bases for V and 6 bases for J; bases not matched to a gene: 9. The CDR3 is CSASLTGGAGELFF. For the CDR3, the DNA is TGCAGCGCCTCCTTGACAGGGGGGGCCGGGGAGCTGTTTTTT.

The chain employs TRBV4-3 and TRBJ1-1; TRBD1 might be the D (6 bases). The V gene's germline CDR1 is LGHNA and CDR2 YSLEER. V dropped 1 base and J dropped 1 base, with 28 bases sitting between them. The length of the CDR3 is 21 residues. CDR3 nucleotide sequence: TGCGCCAGCAGCCAAGGGGGACCCAGGGGAAGTGGATCACGATGGAACACTGAAGCTTTCTTT. Residues: CASSQGGPRGSGSRWNTEAFF.

CDR3 sequence reads: CAWDGTGSTEAFF. Written as DNA, the CDR3 is TGTGCCTGGGACGGGACAGGTAGCACTGAAGCTTTCTTT. The chain carries TRBV30 and TRBJ1-1; 8 positions match TRBD1. Germline values: CDR1 GTSNPN, CDR2 SVGIG (reference sequence). J lost 4 bases, V lost 5 bases, and 6 bases had no gene match. The CDR3 consists of 13 residues.

V usage is TRBV5-1 and J usage is TRBJ2-1; D ambiguous. The length of the CDR3 is 12 residues. V gave up 0 bases and J gave up 7 bases, with 5 bases separating them. Germline-derived CDR1 and CDR2 are SGHRS and YFSETQ. CDR3 in DNA: TGCGCCAGCAGCTTGGAACAGAATGAGCAGTTCTTC. The encoded protein is CASSLEQNEQFF.

The rearrangement links TRBV2 to TRBJ2-5; 11 positions match TRBD2. Germline V CDR1 and CDR2: SNHLY, FYNNEI. The length of the CDR3 is 14 residues. V lost 11 bases and J lost 4; bases outside the gene matches: 9. The CDR3 coding sequence is TGTGCCGGCCGTAGCGGGAGGGGCCTAGAGACCCAGTACTTC. Translated: CAGRSGRGLETQYF.

V usage is TRBV25-1 and J usage is TRBJ2-5, with 7 bases matching TRBD2. This CDR3 is built from 14 residues. V lost 4 bases and J lost 5; bases outside the gene matches: 7. Germline CDR1 MGHDK, CDR2 SYGVNS. DNA for the CDR3: TGTGCCAGCAGTGTCGGGGGGAGCCGTGAGACCCAGTACTTC. Its translation is CASSVGGSRETQYF.

This chain links TRBV28 with TRBJ2-7, with 10 positions matching TRBD2. The V and J ends lost 5 bases and 2 bases, in that order; junction bases with no gene match: 6. The germline V gene has CDR1 MDHEN and CDR2 SYDVKM. The CDR3 runs to 15 residues. The CDR3 DNA reads TGTGCCAGCAGTACCGGGACTAGCGTCACCTACGAGCAGTACTTC. This encodes CASSTGTSVTYEQYF.

This sequence joins TRBV5-4 and TRBJ1-1; D might be TRBD1 (5 bases). Between the trimmed V and J ends, which lost 2 bases and 3 bases, there was a span of 17 bases. Germline V gene data show CDR1 as SGHNT and CDR2 as YYREEE (reference sequence). This CDR3 comprises 16 residues. For the CDR3, the DNA is TGTGCCAGCAGCTTACGCCCCGGGGGTAGCGACACTGAAGCTTTCTTT. This gives the protein CASSLRPGGSDTEAFF.

The chain carries TRBV5-4 and TRBJ2-7; possible D gene TRBD2, 7 bases. Germline-derived CDR1 and CDR2 are SGHNT and YYREEE (reference sequence). Trimming removed 4 bases at V and 2 bases at J, with 19 bases between. The CDR3 runs 16 residues. The CDR3 DNA follows: TGTGCCAGCAGCGCCCGAGGGGGGGGGCTCGCCTACGAGCAGTACTTC. It is translated as CASSARGGGLAYEQYF.

This chain uses TRBV7-6 with TRBJ2-7; 7 bases fit TRBD1. Germline-derived CDR1 and CDR2 are SGHVS and FNYEAQ. This CDR3 spans 15 amino acids. V trimming: 5 bases; J trimming: 2 bases; junction bases outside the gene matches: 9. CDR3 sequence reads: CASSLQGLGTYEQYF. The CDR3 DNA reads TGTGCCAGCAGCCTACAGGGGCTTGGGACCTACGAGCAGTACTTC. The whole variable domain, remainder taken from reference TRBV7-6 and TRBJ2-7, is GAGVSQSPRYKVTKRGQDVALRCDPISGHVSLYWYRQALGQGPEFLTYFNYEAQQDKSGLPNDRFSAERPEGSISTLTIQRTEQRDSAMYRCASSLQGLGTYEQYFGPGTRLTVT.

This clone appeared a single time. This chain uses TRBV5-4 with TRBJ2-7; a weak D match, TRBD1 (5 bases). Germline V gene lookup returns CDR1 SGHNT and CDR2 YYREEE (reference sequence). This CDR3 is built from 14 residues. Trimming removed 0 bases from V and 3 bases from J, with 10 bases in between. CDR3: CASSLDRSGYEQYF. For the CDR3, the DNA is TGTGCCAGCAGCTTGGACAGGTCAGGCTACGAGCAGTACTTC. Complete variable domain (other parts from reference TRBV5-4 and TRBJ2-7): ETGVTQSPTHLIKTRGQQVTLRCSSQSGHNTVSWYQQALGQGPQFIFQYYREEENGRGNFPPRFSGLQFPNYSSELNVNALELDDSALYLCASSLDRSGYEQYFGPGTRLTVT.